A single sample gave rise to the 17 T cell receptor beta chains below, sequenced in a study of OX40 agonist ivuxolimab in advanced cancers. The table came from immunoSEQ multiplex PCR; TCRdb's copy has only in-frame clones and leaves some out. Of about 83,000 clones listed, roughly 88% are singletons. Sequences were derived from CD4+ or CD8+ T cells sorted from blood, sampled in a trial of the OX40 agonist ivuxolimab. These receptors were obtained from an adult with an advanced solid tumor such as melanoma, head and neck, liver or kidney cancer.

J is TRBJ2-7 and V is TRBV19; 8 positions agree with TRBD2. From germline, CDR1 is LNHDA and CDR2 SQIVND (reference sequence). J was trimmed by 2 bases and V by 1 base; bases with no gene match: 7. CDR3 size: 16 residues. This CDR3 is CASSIVSAGGPYEQYF. The CDR3 nucleotides are TGTGCCAGTAGTATAGTATCGGCGGGAGGACCCTACGAGCAGTACTTC.

V gene TRBV6-5 combines with J gene TRBJ2-3; TRBD2 matches at 7 bases. Trimming cost V 6 bases and J 2 bases; bases outside gene matches: 5. Germline V gives CDR1 MNHEY, CDR2 SVGAGI. The CDR3 is 14 amino acids. The CDR3 nucleotides read TGTGCCAGCAGCCTAGCGGTCAACACAGATACGCAGTATTTT. Translated, it gives CASSLAVNTDTQYF.

The chain uses TRBV27 and TRBJ1-1; D remains ambiguous. Germline V gives CDR1 MNHEY, CDR2 SMNVEV (reference sequence). The V and J ends lost 6 bases and 0 bases respectively, with 14 bases between them. CDR3 length equals 15 residues. In nucleotides, the CDR3 is TGTGCCAGCAGACGTACATTAACCATGAACACTGAAGCTTTCTTT. Translated: CASRRTLTMNTEAFF.

The chain links TRBV6-1 to TRBJ2-3; D not certain. The germline gives CDR1 MNHNS, CDR2 SASEGT. The CDR3 extends over 16 amino acids. V was pared by 2 bases and J by 1 base, with 13 bases between. For the CDR3, the DNA is TGTGCCAGCAGTGAAATAGGGTCGAGCCGCACAGATACGCAGTATTTT. It encodes CASSEIGSSRTDTQYF.

The gene calls are TRBV30 and TRBJ2-3; the match to TRBD2 covers 7 bases. This CDR3 comprises 16 residues. V lost 0 bases, J lost 0 bases, and 6 bases stayed unmatched. The V gene's germline CDR1 is GTSNPN and CDR2 SVGIG (reference sequence). The CDR3 loop is CAWSVRWRESTDTQYF. Here the CDR3 DNA reads TGTGCCTGGAGTGTACGGTGGCGGGAGAGCACAGATACGCAGTATTTT.

A remark on this clone: Other DNA sequences from this sample encode an identical CDR3 as well. The chain joins TRBV27 to TRBJ1-5; D remains ambiguous. Germline V lookup: CDR1 MNHEY, CDR2 SMNVEV (reference sequence). This CDR3 has 15 residues. With 5 bases removed from V and 0 bases from J, the gap between germline ends came to 11 bases. As DNA, the CDR3 is TGTGCCAGCAGTCGTTGGGGTGATAGCAATCAGCCCCAGCATTTT. This encodes CASSRWGDSNQPQHF.

The chain carries TRBV11-2 and TRBJ2-2, with 14 bases that match TRBD2. Germline V gene lookup returns CDR1 SGHAT and CDR2 FQNNGV. V dropped 5 bases and J dropped 3; count of bases not matched to a gene: 11. The CDR3 consists of 19 residues. CDR3 protein: CASSGLTSGRAPDTGELFF. The CDR3 bases are TGTGCCAGCAGCGGCCTGACTAGCGGGAGGGCCCCGGACACCGGGGAGCTGTTTTTT.

The CDR3 nucleotides are TGTGCCAGCAGCGAGAGGGAAGGCAGCTACAATGAGCAGTTCTTC. This sequence encodes CASSEREGSYNEQFF. The rearrangement uses TRBV9 and TRBJ2-1; possible D gene TRBD2, 5 bases. Per germline, CDR1 SGDLS and CDR2 YYNGEE. The V gene lost 3 bases and the J gene lost 3 bases, with 13 bases spanning the gap. The CDR3 totals 15 residues. Full variable domain (rest looked up from reference TRBV9 and TRBJ2-1): DSGVTQTPKHLITATGQRVTLRCSPRSGDLSVYWYQQSLDQGLQFLIQYYNGEERAKGNILERFSAQQFPDLHSELNLSSLELGDSALYFCASSEREGSYNEQFFGPGTRLTVL.

The V call is TRBV10-3, the J call TRBJ1-2; the D is unclear. This CDR3 spans 11 amino acids. The germline CDR1 and CDR2 sequences are ENHRY and SYGVKD. The ends were cut back, 8 bases at V and 2 bases at J, with 6 bases in the middle. DNA for the CDR3: TGTGCCATCTCTGGGAACTATGGCTACACCTTC. This codes for CAISGNYGYTF.

The rearrangement links TRBV18 to TRBJ2-5; 12 bases map to TRBD2. Trimming removed 6 bases from V and 3 bases from J; junction bases left unmatched: 8. CDR1 is KGHSH, CDR2 LQKENI, per germline. The CDR3 runs to 16 residues. The CDR3 nucleotides read TGTGCCAGCTCGCACGGAGGACTAGCGGGGAAAGAGACCCAGTACTTC. This encodes CASSHGGLAGKETQYF.

J is TRBJ2-1 and V is TRBV18, with 9 nucleotides matching TRBD1. V shed 3 bases, J shed 3 bases, and the junction held 3 bases outside the gene matches. CDR3 length: 15 residues. Germline CDR1 is KGHSH and CDR2 is LQKENI. CDR3 nucleotide sequence: TGTGCCAGCTCACCCGAGACAGGGGGCTACAATGAGCAGTTCTTC. The encoded protein is CASSPETGGYNEQFF. Variable domain in full (rest from reference TRBV18 and TRBJ2-1): NAGVMQNPRHLVRRRGQEARLRCSPMKGHSHVYWYRQLPEEGLKFMVYLQKENIIDESGMPKERFSAEFPKEGPSILRIQQVVRGDSAAYFCASSPETGGYNEQFFGPGTRLTVL.

This chain links TRBV19 with TRBJ2-1; no clear D gene. V dropped 3 bases and J dropped 3 bases, with 15 bases sitting between them. Germline V CDR1 and CDR2: LNHDA, SQIVND (reference sequence). The CDR3 has 16 residues. The CDR3 loop reads CASSIDATNLYNEQFF. The DNA of the CDR3 is TGTGCCAGTAGTATTGATGCTACCAATCTCTACAATGAGCAGTTCTTC. Combining the CDR3 with reference TRBV19 and TRBJ2-1 gives the whole variable domain DGGITQSPKYLFRKEGQNVTLSCEQNLNHDAMYWYRQDPGQGLRLIYYSQIVNDFQKGDIAEGYSVSREKKESFPLTVTSAQKNPTAFYLCASSIDATNLYNEQFFGPGTRLTVL.

The J gene is TRBJ2-3, the V gene TRBV28; 16 bases are a match to TRBD2. In germline, CDR1 is MDHEN, CDR2 SYDVKM. V dropped 6 bases and J dropped 0; count of bases not matched to a gene: 6. CDR3 length: 18 amino acids. CDR3 nucleotides: TGTGCCAGCAGACCTCCGGGACTAGCGGGGGGGAGCACAGATACGCAGTATTTT. Translating gives CASRPPGLAGGSTDTQYF.

The chain employs TRBV29-1 and TRBJ1-5, with D possibly TRBD1 on 5 matching bases. V lost 8 bases, J lost 5 bases, and 16 bases lay in between. Germline lookup yields CDR1 SQVTM and CDR2 ANQGSEA. This CDR3 is 13 amino acids long. The DNA for the CDR3 is TGCAGCCCCGGGGGAGGGTCTCATCAGCCCCAGCATTTT. As protein: CSPGGGSHQPQHF.

The rearrangement uses TRBV29-1 and TRBJ1-4; TRBD1 matches at 7 bases. V shed 6 bases, J shed 7 bases, and the junction held 8 bases outside the gene matches. CDR3 length: 13 residues. The germline V gene encodes CDR1 SQVTM and CDR2 ANQGSEA. The DNA of the CDR3 is TGCAGCGTCGGCCGACAGGGAAGTGAAAAACTGTTTTTT. This encodes CSVGRQGSEKLFF.

The chain employs TRBV5-4 and TRBJ2-2; D may be TRBD2 (5 bases). V gave up 2 bases and J gave up 3 bases, with 11 bases separating them. The germline gives CDR1 SGHNT, CDR2 YYREEE (reference sequence). The CDR3 totals 15 residues. The CDR3 sequence is CASSFVASHTGELFF. The CDR3, as DNA: TGTGCCAGCAGCTTTGTGGCTAGCCACACCGGGGAGCTGTTTTTT. The variable domain in full, with the rest retrieved from reference TRBV5-4 and TRBJ2-2, is ETGVTQSPTHLIKTRGQQVTLRCSSQSGHNTVSWYQQALGQGPQFIFQYYREEENGRGNFPPRFSGLQFPNYSSELNVNALELDDSALYLCASSFVASHTGELFFGEGSRLTVL.

The V and J genes are TRBV30 and TRBJ2-7; possible D gene TRBD2, 7 bases. The V end lost 4 bases, the J end lost 7 bases, and 17 bases lay between the germline ends. The germline gives CDR1 GTSNPN, CDR2 SVGIG (reference sequence). This CDR3 region has 13 residues. CDR3 sequence (DNA): TGTGCCTGGACTCCTGGGGGGGCGAGGGAGCAGTACTTC. Translation: CAWTPGGAREQYF.